What follows is one TCR beta chain and its context. This specimen comes from a study of shared clonotypes between healthy human individuals. The repertoire was sequenced with immunoSEQ multiplex PCR; TCRdb's copy has only in-frame clones and lacks some. The repertoire holds about half a million clones, with about 80% as singletons. The junction had 5 bases not matched to a gene; V was cut back by 5 bases and J by 8 bases. The CDR3 runs 15 residues. Germline loops: CDR1 LNHDA, CDR2 SQIVND (reference sequence). This clonotype was obtained from a middle-aged woman in good health. Some clones in this sample may be carry-over from other donors' samples. The material sequenced was PBMCs. This chain uses TRBV19 with TRBJ2-2, with 13 bases matching TRBD2. This chain's CDR3 is CASSSGLAGKGELFF. The DNA for the CDR3 is TGTGCCAGTAGTTCGGGACTAGCGGGAAAAGGGGAGCTGTTTTTT.